A single sample gave rise to the 19 T cell receptor beta chains below, sequenced in a study of vaccination and CD4 T cells after COVID-19. CD4+ T cells that had been cultured provided DNA sequenced with the Oncomine TCR Beta short-read assay. Each CDR3 protein is one row after TCRdb ran MiXCR on the PCR reads. The sample yields 10,000 to 15,000 distinct CDR3 sequences, about 40% seen once. The treatment here: 10-day PBMC culture with coronavirus spike peptide pools or control peptides (ViraFEST assay). No antigens are known for them. The specimen sequenced was CD4+ T cells from blood, cultured in vitro. The source is a human donor who had recovered from COVID-19.

The rearrangement uses TRBV12-3 or TRBV12-4 and TRBJ2-5; 7 bases align to TRBD2. V was clipped by 6 bases and J by 5 bases; unmatched bases: 6. The CDR3 has 13 amino acids. CDR3 sequence (DNA): TGTGCCAGCAGACCAGCGGGACTTGAGACCCAGTACTTC. It yields the protein CASRPAGLETQYF.

The chain carries TRBV6-2 or TRBV6-3 and TRBJ1-6; D call uncertain. Trimming removed 6 bases from V and 7 bases from J, with 13 bases in between. CDR1 and CDR2 (germline): MNHEY, SVGEGT. This CDR3 region has 14 residues. The CDR3 loop reads CASSPGSGNSPLHF. CDR3 coding DNA: TGTGCCAGCAGCCCGGGGTCGGGGAATTCACCCCTCCACTTT.

This clonotype was detected a few times. V and J are TRBV11-2 and TRBJ1-1, with 10 bases lining up with TRBD1. The V and J ends lost 6 bases and 8 bases, in that order; junction bases with no gene match: 12. CDR1 and CDR2 (germline): SGHAT, FQNNGV. CDR3 length equals 15 residues. This CDR3 is CASRLVSGTGVEAFF. The CDR3 DNA is TGTGCCAGCAGGTTGGTGTCCGGGACAGGGGTCGAAGCTTTCTTT.

The V and J genes are TRBV7-3 and TRBJ2-3, with D maybe TRBD2 (6 bases). V dropped 4 bases and J dropped 4 bases, with 15 bases sitting between them. Germline CDR1 SGHTA, CDR2 FQGTGA. This CDR3 comprises 15 residues. The DNA of the CDR3 is TGTGCCAGCAGCTCCGGGACTGGGGCCCCAGATACGCAGTATTTT. It codes for CASSSGTGAPDTQYF.

This clonotype has just one count. The chain's CDR3 is CASSEKSAGTNYEQYF. The CDR3 DNA reads TGTGCCAGCAGCGAAAAAAGCGCCGGGACAAACTACGAGCAGTACTTC. The gene calls are TRBV21-1 and TRBJ2-7; TRBD1, as called in the table, went unchecked against the DNA. TRBV21-1 is noted as a pseudogene. The CDR3 has 16 residues.

The chain employs TRBV12-3 or TRBV12-4 and TRBJ2-7; D gene unclear. Trimming shortened V by 3 bases and J by 5 bases, and 8 bases separated the two germline ends. There are 12 residues in the CDR3. CDR3: CASSFVTHEQYF. Here the CDR3 DNA reads TGTGCCAGCAGTTTCGTTACCCACGAGCAGTACTTC.

Regarding this clonotype: Relative to the germline gene, one junction end is altered; a read error may explain this. The chain employs TRBV19 and TRBJ2-7, with D perhaps TRBD2 (5 bases). CDR3 size: 13 residues. Germline CDR1 is LNHDA and CDR2 is SQIVND (reference sequence). The CDR3 nucleotides are TGTGCCAGTAGTATACCGGGATCCTACAAGCAGTACTTC. Translated, it gives CASSIPGSYKQYF.

Sample share makes this clonotype medium-sized. The chain has TRBV20-1 and TRBJ2-3; D might be TRBD2 (6 bases). CDR1 DFQATT and CDR2 SNEGSKA come from the germline V gene (reference sequence). This CDR3 is 15 amino acids long. V was pared by 6 bases and J by 2 bases, with 18 bases between. This CDR3 is CSAPWASVNTDTQYF. For the CDR3, the DNA is TGCAGTGCGCCATGGGCTAGCGTAAACACAGATACGCAGTATTTT.

The chain is built from TRBV12-3 or TRBV12-4 and TRBJ2-7, with a possible D match to TRBD2 (6 bases). The CDR3 has 13 residues. Trimming pared 6 bases from V and 0 bases from J, leaving 9 bases between. CDR3 sequence reads: CASRKGLSYEQYF. The CDR3 DNA follows: TGTGCCAGCAGAAAGGGACTCTCCTACGAGCAGTACTTC.

This clonotype was picked up a small number of times. The rearrangement uses TRBV2 and TRBJ1-2; D might be TRBD1 (5 bases). This CDR3 contains 14 residues. V was pared by 0 bases and J by 6 bases, with 11 bases between. Germline V gives CDR1 SNHLY, CDR2 FYNNEI. CDR3 sequence reads: CASSEAGLLDGYTF. The CDR3, as DNA: TGTGCCAGCAGTGAAGCGGGACTCCTTGATGGCTACACCTTC.

The CDR3 reads CASNSGKNSPLHF. The CDR3 coding sequence is TGTGCCAGCAACTCGGGCAAAAATTCACCCCTCCACTTT. The chain combines TRBV2 with TRBJ1-6; D gene ambiguous. V lost 7 bases to trimming and J lost 7 bases, with 11 bases between them. Germline-derived CDR1 and CDR2 are SNHLY and FYNNEI. The CDR3 consists of 13 residues.

This clonotype was detected only a few times. J is TRBJ1-6 and V is TRBV24-1; D remains ambiguous. The CDR3 is 13 amino acids. V was cut by 5 bases and J by 4 bases, with 5 bases left in between. Germline CDR1 KGHDR, CDR2 SFDVKD. The CDR3 DNA follows: TGTGCCACCAGTGCTGGATATAATTCACCCCTCCACTTT. It translates to CATSAGYNSPLHF.

This sequence joins TRBV6-5 and TRBJ1-2; no clear D gene. The V end was cut by 0 bases, the J end by 8 bases, with 13 bases between. Germline CDR1 reads MNHEY; CDR2 reads SVGAGI. This CDR3 spans 14 amino acids. DNA of the CDR3: TGTGCCAGCAGTTACTCTATCATACCCAAAGGCTACACCTTC. Protein: CASSYSIIPKGYTF.

The chain combines TRBV28 with TRBJ1-1; 8 nucleotides match TRBD1. Germline CDR1 is MDHEN and CDR2 is SYDVKM. The CDR3 has 16 amino acids. Germline trimming cut 3 bases from V and 8 bases from J; bases unmatched to any gene: 14. CDR3 DNA: TGTGCCAGCAGTTTGTACGGACAGGGAAGGGCCGGCGAAGCTTTCTTT. Translated, it gives CASSLYGQGRAGEAFF. The full variable domain, with the rest looked up from reference TRBV28 and TRBJ1-1, is DVKVTQSSRYLVKRTGEKVFLECVQDMDHENMFWYRQDPGLGLRLIYFSYDVKMKEKGDIPEGYSVSREKKERFSLILESASTNQTSMYLCASSLYGQGRAGEAFFGQGTRLTVV.

As DNA, the CDR3 is TGTGCCAGCAGATCAGACCCAGGCGCCCAGTACTTC. This translates into CASRSDPGAQYF. V gene TRBV6-1 combines with J gene TRBJ2-5; D gene uncertain. V was shortened by 6 bases and J by 9 bases, with 14 bases between the two germline ends. The CDR3 has 12 residues. Germline V gene lookup returns CDR1 MNHNS and CDR2 SASEGT.

This clonotype has more than one count but fewer than ten. The gene calls are TRBV6-5 and TRBJ1-5; D is possibly TRBD1 (5 bases). Trimming took off 3 bases at V and 7 bases at J, with 16 bases between the two ends. The length of the CDR3 is 15 residues. Germline-derived CDR1 and CDR2 are MNHEY and SVGAGI. CDR3 region: CASSYTGTDGQPQHF. DNA of the CDR3: TGTGCCAGCAGTTATACCGGGACCGATGGGCAGCCCCAGCATTTT.

This rearrangement joins TRBV29-1 to TRBJ1-3, with D possibly being TRBD1 (5 bases). This CDR3 has 14 residues. Germline V gene sequence: CDR1 SQVTM, CDR2 ANQGSEA. The V gene lost 4 bases and the J gene lost 0 bases, with 10 bases spanning the gap. The CDR3 sequence is CSVARGTSGNTIYF. Written as DNA, the CDR3 is TGCAGCGTTGCGAGGGGTACCTCTGGAAACACCATATATTTT.

The CDR3, as DNA: TGTGCCAGCAGCTTGGACAGGGTGGGTCAGCCCCAGCATTTT. Translating it yields CASSLDRVGQPQHF. V is TRBV7-8 and J is TRBJ1-5, with 8 bases lining up with TRBD1. J gave up 6 bases and V 3 bases, and 4 bases lay outside the gene matches. Germline-derived CDR1 and CDR2 are SGHVS and FQNEAQ. The CDR3 contains 14 residues.

The gene calls are TRBV6-2 or TRBV6-3 and TRBJ1-3; D unclear. The CDR3 spans 12 residues. Germline CDR1 and CDR2: MNHEY and SVGEGT. Trimming removed 4 bases from V and 9 bases from J, with 10 bases in between. CDR3 DNA sequence: TGTGCCAGCAGTTTCCCAGGCTTCACCATATATTTT. Translating it yields CASSFPGFTIYF.